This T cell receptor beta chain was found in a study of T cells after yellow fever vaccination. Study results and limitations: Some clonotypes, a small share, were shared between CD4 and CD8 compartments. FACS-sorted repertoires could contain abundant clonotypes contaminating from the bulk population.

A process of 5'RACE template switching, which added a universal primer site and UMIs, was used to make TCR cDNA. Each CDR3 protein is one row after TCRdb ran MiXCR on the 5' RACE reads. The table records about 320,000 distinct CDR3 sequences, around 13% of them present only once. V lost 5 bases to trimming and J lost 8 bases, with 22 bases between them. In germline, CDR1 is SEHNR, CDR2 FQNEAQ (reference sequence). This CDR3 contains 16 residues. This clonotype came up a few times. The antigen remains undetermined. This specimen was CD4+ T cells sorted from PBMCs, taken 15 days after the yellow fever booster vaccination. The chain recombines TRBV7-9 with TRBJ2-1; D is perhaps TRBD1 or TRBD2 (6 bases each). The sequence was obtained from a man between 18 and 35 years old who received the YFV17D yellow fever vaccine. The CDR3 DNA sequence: TGTGCCAGCAGCCCGGGACATGCGCGGGGTTTGTATGAGCAGTTCTTC. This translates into CASSPGHARGLYEQFF.